This T cell receptor (beta chain) was observed in a study of cytomegalovirus exposure and HLA in healthy donors (dated by TCRdb to 2017 to 2019). A note on the overall study: According to a later analysis, the 120 or so validation repertoires were produced on the same platform as the roughly 600 repertoires of the first cohort. The study aimed to test whether signatures of past pathogen exposure could be identified by cataloging public T cell receptors. Along with the roughly 670-subject first cohort, a separate validation cohort of over 90 different subjects was used. High-throughput TCR immunosequencing, statistical association of individual TCRs with disease status, and machine learning were combined to predict cytomegalovirus infection status.

Germline trimming amounts to 3 bases on V and 4 bases on J, with 5 as the count of junction bases outside the gene matches. From the germline V gene (reference sequence), CDR1 is LNHNV and CDR2 is YYDKDF. From the cysteine up to the phenylalanine, the CDR3 has a length of 16 residues. The entry retains the CDR3 DNA only, 48 bases that are in frame from base 1. Receptors were amplified or captured by the immunoSEQ multiplex PCR assay. Under the source paper's analysis protocol: A statistical classification framework was developed to diagnose cytomegalovirus status using the catalog of TCR beta chain sequences. This is the immuneACCESS table as TCRdb keeps it, with only in-frame sequences that have V and J called. A part of the clones is gone; compared with another copy, unresolved V genes explain less than half, and the rest is unexplained. V and J calls and clone size are as listed in that table; D and trimming were resolved from the DNA. This sample gives 200,000 to 250,000 clones in total; around 87% of them show up just once. Clones ranked in the top ten supply around 3% of the sample.

The donors were included in the validation cohort of 130 or so subjects, a group kept apart from the roughly 670-subject first cohort. Broader findings and caveats from the paper: The classifier was reported to diagnose cytomegalovirus status with high specificity and sensitivity in both the original and validation cohorts. Subsequent analysis determined that TCRs grouped into clusters in the first cohort also showed a tendency toward co-occurrence across the roughly 110 validation repertoires, and roughly 95% of cluster scores exceeded 0. In the study, around 160 TCR beta chains were listed as associated with cytomegalovirus. Three of the identified cytomegalovirus-associated TCR beta chains were confirmed in vitro to be specific for cytomegalovirus antigens. A later analysis lacked HLA typing for the validation cohort, so it scored co-occurrence in that cohort across all 120 or so repertoires. While some public TCRs were present in many individuals, most TCR sequences turned up only very rarely across donors. The authors suggested that the approach could potentially be generalized to other disease states and immunological phenotypes.

With regard to this clone: The clone's antigen remains unknown. Per-base qualities were not stored, and no clone one base away is much larger.

This TCR derives from a man aged 18 to 30 in good health and CMV-seronegative. Sequenced input: PBMCs. The rearranged segments are TRBV15 and TRBJ2-1, with 11 middle bases fitting TRBD2. The DNA reads TGTGCCACCAGCAGGGTGGGACTAGCGGTATACAATGAGCAGTTCTTC. It encodes CATSRVGLAVYNEQFF.